This T cell receptor (beta chain) was observed in a study of blood T cell repertoires in COVID-19 (dated by TCRdb to 2018 to 2021). Describing the broader study: The collaborator samples originated in the United States, Italy and Spain and spanned the acute and convalescent phases of COVID-19. The prospective study material was composed of cDNA or gDNA derived from T cells, B-cell-depleted T cells, or PBMCs. Subjects who had been exposed to COVID-19, were actively infected with it, or had recovered from it provided the deeply sampled blood TCRbeta repertoires that made up the dataset. The repertoires were released in a freely available public database meant as a resource for research on the immune response to SARS-CoV-2. The samples were drawn from the first 160 participants of the ongoing ImmuneRACE study and from 1,254 subjects provided by 6 global collaborators. Nearly every sample came with metadata listing a de-identified subject ID, COVID-19 status, age in years and sex. HLA class I and class II types, where available, came from metadata supplied by the sample provider rather than from assay-based typing. The study at large found these results: The amount of clinical and demographic metadata varied by source and participant and was provided uncurated.

Deletion took 4 bases off V and 6 bases off J, with a span of 14 bases between the germline ends. The CDR3, cysteine through phenylalanine, is 15 amino acids long. The entry retains the CDR3 DNA only, 45 bases that are in frame from base 1. Per the germline V gene (reference sequence), SGHKS is the CDR1 and YYEKEE is the CDR2. Collaborating institutions collected whole blood in K2EDTA tubes following their own protocols. For TCRbeta analysis, collaborators shipped samples in one of three forms: frozen whole blood, isolated PBMCs, or DNA extracted from either of those sample types. The immunoSEQ Assay, a bias-controlled multiplex PCR, was used to amplify TCRbeta CDR3 regions from genomic DNA. In the source study's methods: Nucleated cell counts per sample were estimated from amplification of reference gene primers within the assay. Sequence reads were collapsed and filtered to measure the absolute abundance of every unique TCRbeta CDR3 rearrangement. For each sample, productive Simpson clonality was calculated as the square root of Simpson's diversity index over productive rearrangements. This immuneACCESS table, as held by TCRdb, lists in-frame sequences with V and J called but not all clones. Of the missing ones, under half trace to an unresolved V gene in checked studies; the others have no known cause. V and J calls and clone size come straight from that table; D and trimming were deduced from the DNA. Here the sample has about 160,000 clones; over 80% occur a single time. 9.1% of the sample is taken by the ten largest.

Concerning this clone itself: Its specific antigen is unknown. No per-base quality is available; no much larger clone lies one base away.

This clonotype was sampled from a woman aged 80 or older with active or convalescent COVID-19. The sample comprised peripheral blood. The receptor chain draws on TRBV5-5 and TRBJ1-6, with the D gene uncertain. The sequence in DNA is TGTGCCAGCAGCCCCGAGGATATGTCTAATTCACCCCTCCACTTT. The resulting protein is CASSPEDMSNSPLHF.